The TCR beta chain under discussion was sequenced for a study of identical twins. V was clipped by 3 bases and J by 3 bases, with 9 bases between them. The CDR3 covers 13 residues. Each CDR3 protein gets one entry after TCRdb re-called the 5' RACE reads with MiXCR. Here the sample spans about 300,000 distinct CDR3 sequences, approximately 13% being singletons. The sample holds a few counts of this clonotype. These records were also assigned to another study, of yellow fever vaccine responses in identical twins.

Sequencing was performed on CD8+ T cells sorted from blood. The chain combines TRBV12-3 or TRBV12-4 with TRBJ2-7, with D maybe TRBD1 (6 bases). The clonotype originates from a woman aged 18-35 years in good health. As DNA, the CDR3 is TGTGCCAGCAGTTTGGGACATATCTACGAGCAGTACTTC. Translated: CASSLGHIYEQYF.